One and the same sample provided the 17 T cell receptor beta chains below, sequenced in a study of T cell responses to AZD1222 COVID-19 vaccine. Only in-frame clones appear in the TCRdb table, and some are missing; sequencing was by immunoSEQ multiplex PCR. The sample consists of 75,000 to 90,000 clones, about nine tenths of them appearing once. The specimen comprised peripheral blood, sampled on day 0 of AZD1222 vaccination. These receptors all come from an adult in good health.

The chain has TRBV7-3 and TRBJ2-5; possible D gene TRBD1, 6 bases. The CDR3 loop spans 15 amino acids. The V gene's germline CDR1 is SGHTA and CDR2 FQGTGA. V lost 0 bases to trimming and J lost 3 bases, with 11 bases between them. The DNA for the CDR3 is TGTGCCAGCAGCTTAACGGGACATGCTAAAGAGACCCAGTACTTC. Its protein is CASSLTGHAKETQYF.

This rearrangement joins TRBV7-2 to TRBJ1-2; no clear D. Trimming stripped 4 bases from V and 9 bases from J, with 15 bases between. In germline, CDR1 is SGHTA, CDR2 FQGNSA. CDR3 size: 13 residues. CDR3 sequence: CASSSGTDLSYTF. CDR3 DNA sequence: TGTGCCAGCAGCTCTGGAACAGACCTGAGCTACACCTTC.

The rearrangement joins TRBV21-1 to TRBJ1-2. TRBV21-1 is a listed pseudogene. The CDR3 has 13 residues. CDR3 sequence: CASSKVPNYGYTF. The CDR3 DNA is TGTGCCAGCAGCAAAGTTCCCAACTATGGCTACACCTTC.

This clone was seen just once. The chain links TRBV28 to TRBJ2-7, with 10 nucleotides matching TRBD1. The CDR3 consists of 14 residues. Germline CDR1 reads MDHEN; CDR2 reads SYDVKM. With 7 bases clipped from V and 2 bases from J, the junction kept 5 bases outside the gene matches. The CDR3 nucleotides are TGTGCCAGCATCCGGGACAGGGGTACCTACGAGCAGTACTTC. Translating it yields CASIRDRGTYEQYF. Full variable domain (missing parts from reference TRBV28 and TRBJ2-7): DVKVTQSSRYLVKRTGEKVFLECVQDMDHENMFWYRQDPGLGLRLIYFSYDVKMKEKGDIPEGYSVSREKKERFSLILESASTNQTSMYLCASIRDRGTYEQYFGPGTRLTVT.

J is TRBJ2-5 and V is TRBV7-9; D perhaps matches TRBD1 (6 bases). The CDR3 covers 13 residues. CDR1 and CDR2 (germline): SEHNR, FQNEAQ (reference sequence). Trimming pared 5 bases from V and 2 bases from J, leaving 9 bases between. The chain's CDR3 is CASSRDIQETQYF. The CDR3 DNA reads as TGTGCCAGCAGCCGGGACATTCAAGAGACCCAGTACTTC.

This clone is a singleton in its sample. The chain has TRBV6-1 and TRBJ1-5; the D is unclear. Germline V gene lookup returns CDR1 MNHNS and CDR2 SASEGT. The CDR3 is made up of 16 amino acids. Trimming left V 1 base short and J 1 base short, with 11 bases between. CDR3 sequence reads: CASSEGGGHSNQPQHF. In DNA, the CDR3 is TGTGCCAGCAGTGAAGGGGGAGGGCACAGCAATCAGCCCCAGCATTTT.

There are a few counts of this clone. The chain links TRBV7-8 to TRBJ1-3, with D unresolved. Trimming stripped 5 bases from V and 0 bases from J, with 8 bases between. CDR1 SGHVS and CDR2 FQNEAQ come from the germline V gene. This CDR3 comprises 14 residues. This chain's CDR3 is CASSLRGSGNTIYF. CDR3 nucleotides: TGTGCCAGCAGCCTACGGGGCTCTGGAAACACCATATATTTT.

This rearrangement joins TRBV19 to TRBJ2-5, with a possible D match to TRBD2 (5 bases). From germline, CDR1 is LNHDA and CDR2 SQIVND (reference sequence). V was trimmed by 2 bases and J by 3 bases, leaving 7 bases between them. The CDR3 contains 13 residues. The CDR3, as DNA: TGTGCCAGTAGTATACGGACTGAAGAGACCCAGTACTTC. The encoded protein is CASSIRTEETQYF.

The gene calls are TRBV6-5 and TRBJ2-5; D is unclear. V lost 0 bases to trimming and J lost 1 base, with 6 bases between them. Germline assignment: CDR1 MNHEY and CDR2 SVGAGI. The CDR3 totals 14 residues. CDR3 sequence reads: CASSYSRAQETQYF. Written as DNA, the CDR3 is TGTGCCAGCAGTTACTCTAGAGCCCAAGAGACCCAGTACTTC.

V usage is TRBV18 and J usage is TRBJ1-1, with a tentative D call TRBD1 (6 bases). V was clipped by 5 bases and J by 2 bases, with 9 bases between them. This CDR3 has 13 amino acids. CDR1 is KGHSH, CDR2 LQKENI, per germline. CDR3 nucleotides: TGTGCCAGCTCATTGGACAGTAACACTGAAGCTTTCTTT. Protein sequence: CASSLDSNTEAFF.

This clone came up once. The chain couples TRBV2 to TRBJ1-2; D remains ambiguous. V lost 1 base and J lost 1, with 7 bases in between. In germline, CDR1 is SNHLY, CDR2 FYNNEI. The CDR3 covers 14 residues. CDR3 region: CASSEGGSNYGYTF. CDR3 nucleotide sequence: TGTGCCAGCAGTGAAGGCGGCAGTAACTATGGCTACACCTTC.

This chain connects TRBV7-8 to TRBJ1-5, with D maybe TRBD1 (6 bases). The CDR3 loop spans 16 amino acids. Trimming stripped 1 base from V and 4 bases from J, with 14 bases between. Germline V gives CDR1 SGHVS, CDR2 FQNEAQ. The CDR3 DNA is TGTGCCAGCAGCTTAGACGGGGGCCTACGGAATCAGCCCCAGCATTTT. Residues: CASSLDGGLRNQPQHF.

The chain couples TRBV2 to TRBJ2-1; D possibly corresponds to TRBD1 (5 bases). This CDR3 is built from 10 residues. Germline V gives CDR1 SNHLY, CDR2 FYNNEI. Deletions cut 8 bases from V and 14 bases from J, with 13 bases between. As DNA, the CDR3 is TGTGCCAGCGCAGGATACAGGAAGTTCTTC. This gives the protein CASAGYRKFF.

The chain joins TRBV6-1 to TRBJ2-5; 8 nucleotides agree with TRBD1. The CDR3 loop spans 16 amino acids. Germline assignment: CDR1 MNHNS and CDR2 SASEGT. J gave up 2 bases and V 1 base, and 6 bases lay outside the gene matches. CDR3 residues: CASSEGLGTGQETQYF. The CDR3 DNA reads as TGTGCCAGCAGTGAAGGGCTCGGGACAGGACAAGAGACCCAGTACTTC.

Of note for this clone: At one end the junction does not follow the germline gene, possibly because of a read error. The chain is built from TRBV13 and TRBJ2-7, with 10 bases fitting TRBD2. Germline CDR1 PRHDT, CDR2 FYEKMQ (reference sequence). This CDR3 spans 13 amino acids. The CDR3 nucleotides read TGTGCCAGCAGCTTCAAGCTAGCGGGAGTCTTTGACTTC. It encodes CASSFKLAGVFDF.

The chain is built from TRBV10-1 and TRBJ2-7; tentative D call: TRBD2 (6 bases). The CDR3 has 12 residues. Trimming cost V 6 bases and J 9 bases, with 15 bases left between them. CDR1 WNHNN and CDR2 SYGVQD come from the germline V gene (reference sequence). CDR3 in amino acids: CASSEDYSVQYF. The CDR3 region has the DNA TGCGCCAGCAGCGAGGACTACTCAGTGCAGTACTTC.

V is TRBV5-6 and J is TRBJ1-6; D gene ambiguous. Trimming pared 0 bases from V and 6 bases from J, leaving 10 bases between. Germline V CDR1 and CDR2: SGHDT, YYEEEE. This CDR3 is 15 amino acids long. CDR3 coding DNA: TGTGCCAGCAGCTTGGTAACCCGGAGTAATTCACCCCTCCACTTT. Amino acids: CASSLVTRSNSPLHF. Complete variable domain (other parts from reference TRBV5-6 and TRBJ1-6): DAGVTQSPTHLIKTRGQQVTLRCSPKSGHDTVSWYQQALGQGPQFIFQYYEEEERQRGNFPDRFSGHQFPNYSSELNVNALLLGDSALYLCASSLVTRSNSPLHFGNGTRLTVT.